These 18 T cell receptor beta chains were all obtained from the same sample, sequenced in a study of blood T cell repertoires in COVID-19. Clones were sequenced by immunoSEQ multiplex PCR, and TCRdb holds only the in-frame ones, with some missing. The sample yields roughly 140,000 clones, approximately 89% seen once. Source material: peripheral blood. The receptors were gathered from a woman aged 45-59 years with acute or convalescent COVID-19.

This chain joins TRBV9 and TRBJ2-2, with TRBD2 as a possible D gene (6 bases). The V gene's germline CDR1 is SGDLS and CDR2 YYNGEE. The CDR3 extends over 15 amino acids. V was trimmed by 0 bases and J by 7 bases, leaving 13 bases between them. CDR3 DNA sequence: TGTGCCAGCAGCGTAGCGGGGGTTTCGGGCGGGGAGCTGTTTTTT. Protein product: CASSVAGVSGGELFF. The complete variable domain, with remaining parts taken from reference TRBV9 and TRBJ2-2, reads DSGVTQTPKHLITATGQRVTLRCSPRSGDLSVYWYQQSLDQGLQFLIQYYNGEERAKGNILERFSAQQFPDLHSELNLSSLELGDSALYFCASSVAGVSGGELFFGEGSRLTVL.

The chain uses TRBV7-3 and TRBJ2-3, with 8 positions matching TRBD2. The V gene's germline CDR1 is SGHTA and CDR2 FQGTGA. The CDR3 totals 15 residues. V was pared by 5 bases and J by 6 bases, with 10 bases of the junction left unmatched. Written as DNA, the CDR3 is TGTGCCAGCAGCCTTGCTAGCGGGTCGGGTGATACGCAGTATTTT. Protein: CASSLASGSGDTQYF.

This clone appeared once. The chain employs TRBV27 and TRBJ2-1; 9 nucleotides agree with TRBD2. V was clipped by 7 bases and J by 4 bases; unmatched bases: 8. The CDR3 contains 15 residues. Germline V gene lookup returns CDR1 MNHEY and CDR2 SMNVEV (reference sequence). The CDR3 DNA sequence: TGTGCCAGCATCAGAGCGGGGGGACTGTACAATGAGCAGTTCTTC. As protein: CASIRAGGLYNEQFF.

The CDR3 DNA reads as TGTGCCTGGAGTGCAAATAGCAATCAGCCCCAGCATTTT. Translated, it gives CAWSANSNQPQHF. V is TRBV30 and J is TRBJ1-5; no definite D call. Per the germline V gene, CDR1 is GTSNPN and CDR2 is SVGIG (reference sequence). The CDR3 is 13 residues long. V lost 1 base and J 0 bases, leaving 4 bases between the germline ends.

With respect to this clone: A read error may account for a junction end that differs from germline. The chain has TRBV11-2 and TRBJ1-1; TRBD1 matches at 12 bases. The CDR3 spans 19 residues. Germline V lookup: CDR1 SGHAT, CDR2 FQNNGV. CDR3 in amino acids: CASSLQALGQGAMNAEAFF. For the CDR3, the DNA is TGTGCCAGCAGCTTACAGGCCCTGGGACAGGGGGCCATGAACGCTGAAGCTTTCTTT.

This sequence joins TRBV15 and TRBJ1-5; no reliable D call. The CDR3 runs to 13 residues. V shed 0 bases and J shed 7 bases, with 7 bases lying between them. Germline assignment: CDR1 LNHNV and CDR2 YYDKDF (reference sequence). The CDR3 DNA reads TGTGCCACCAGCAGAGACATCCAGCAGCCCCAGCATTTT. This sequence encodes CATSRDIQQPQHF. Drawing the rest from reference TRBV15 and TRBJ1-5, the complete variable domain is DAMVIQNPRYQVTQFGKPVTLSCSQTLNHNVMYWYQQKSSQAPKLLFHYYDKDFNNEADTPDNFQSRRPNTSFCFLDIRSPGLGDTAMYLCATSRDIQQPQHFGDGTRLSIL.

The chain combines TRBV19 with TRBJ1-1; 7 nucleotides match TRBD1. This CDR3 is built from 16 residues. Losses at the gene ends were 0 bases for V and 4 bases for J; bases not matched to a gene: 8. CDR1 and CDR2 (germline): LNHDA, SQIVND (reference sequence). The CDR3 sequence: CASSIDLWTGATEAFF. CDR3 DNA: TGTGCCAGTAGTATAGATCTCTGGACAGGTGCCACTGAAGCTTTCTTT.

The rearrangement links TRBV24-1 to TRBJ2-6; TRBD1 matches 10 bases. The CDR3 extends over 20 amino acids. Per germline, CDR1 KGHDR and CDR2 SFDVKD. The V and J ends lost 3 bases and 3 bases, in that order; junction bases with no gene match: 13. The CDR3 nucleotides read TGTGCCACCAGTGATGCGGGGTCCGGGACAGGGGACGGTGGGGCCAACGTCCTGACTTTC. The encoded protein is CATSDAGSGTGDGGANVLTF.

The chain combines TRBV19 with TRBJ2-1, with a tentative D call TRBD1 (5 bases). CDR1 is LNHDA, CDR2 SQIVND, per germline (reference sequence). V was clipped by 7 bases and J by 9 bases, with 16 bases between them. CDR3 size: 13 residues. In DNA form, the CDR3 reads TGTGCCAGTAATGGAGCAGGGTGGGGTGAGCAGTTCTTC. Translating gives CASNGAGWGEQFF.

There are a few counts of this clone. The chain links TRBV10-3 to TRBJ1-2; D unresolved. The CDR3 loop spans 14 amino acids. Trimming took 0 bases from V and 2 from J, leaving 7 bases between them. Germline CDR1 reads ENHRY; CDR2 reads SYGVKD. CDR3 in DNA: TGTGCCATCAGTGAGTCTAGGAGCAACTATGGCTACACCTTC. Encoded protein: CAISESRSNYGYTF.

The rearrangement uses TRBV7-2 and TRBJ1-2; D remains unclear. Germline CDR1 is SGHTA and CDR2 is FQGNSA. Between the trimmed V and J ends, which lost 1 base and 8 bases, there was a span of 11 bases. The length of the CDR3 is 13 residues. In nucleotides, the CDR3 is TGTGCCAGCAGCTTAGACGGCCCTAGGGGCTACACCTTC. Residues: CASSLDGPRGYTF.

This clone was observed once. In DNA, the CDR3 is TGTGCCAGCAGCCAAGAGCGAGAAATTAACAATGAGCAGTTCTTC. Protein sequence: CASSQEREINNEQFF. This chain connects TRBV3-1 (or the pseudogene TRBV3-2) to TRBJ2-1; D not resolved. V lost 0 bases and J lost 5, with 11 bases in between. Germline lookup yields CDR1 LGHDT and CDR2 YNNKEL (reference sequence). CDR3 length: 15 amino acids.

The chain combines TRBV2 with TRBJ1-1; 7 nucleotides agree with TRBD1. V shed 5 bases and J 1 base; nucleotides not matched to a gene: 7. This CDR3 region has 15 residues. From germline, CDR1 is SNHLY and CDR2 FYNNEI. Written as DNA, the CDR3 is TGTGCCAGCAGTCGGGACAGAACCCCGAACACTGAAGCTTTCTTT. Translated: CASSRDRTPNTEAFF. The variable domain in full, with the rest retrieved from reference TRBV2 and TRBJ1-1, is EPEVTQTPSHQVTQMGQEVILRCVPISNHLYFYWYRQILGQKVEFLVSFYNNEISEKSEIFDDQFSVERPDGSNFTLKIRSTKLEDSAMYFCASSRDRTPNTEAFFGQGTRLTVV.

The chain has TRBV5-1 and TRBJ2-3, with unresolved D. Per germline, CDR1 SGHRS and CDR2 YFSETQ. This CDR3 region has 14 residues. V was pared by 0 bases and J by 2 bases, with 7 bases between. CDR3 protein: CASSLAQDTDTQYF. Written as DNA, the CDR3 is TGCGCCAGCAGCTTGGCGCAGGACACAGATACGCAGTATTTT.

The chain combines TRBV2 with TRBJ2-2; D is uncertain. This CDR3 has 15 amino acids. V lost 6 bases and J 0 bases, leaving 11 bases between the germline ends. Germline CDR1 SNHLY, CDR2 FYNNEI. CDR3 bases: TGTGCCAGCAGCCAGCTTACTACGAACACCGGGGAGCTGTTTTTT. It is translated as CASSQLTTNTGELFF.

J is TRBJ2-7 and V is TRBV28; the match to TRBD1 covers 7 bases. This CDR3 has 14 amino acids. The germline CDR1 and CDR2 sequences are MDHEN and SYDVKM. The junction had 7 bases not matched to a gene; V was cut back by 4 bases and J by 4 bases. Written as DNA, the CDR3 is TGTGCCAGCAGTTCCGGACAGGCGAAATACGAGCAGTACTTC. This encodes CASSSGQAKYEQYF.

This chain joins TRBV3-1 (or the pseudogene TRBV3-2) and TRBJ2-3; TRBD1 aligns across 9 bases. Germline CDR1 LGHDT, CDR2 YNNKEL (reference sequence). Trimming cost V 1 base and J 4 bases; bases outside gene matches: 3. This CDR3 region has 15 residues. The CDR3 protein is CASSQGDRVPDTQYF. The CDR3 DNA sequence: TGTGCCAGCAGCCAAGGGGACAGGGTTCCAGATACGCAGTATTTT.

The V gene is TRBV10-2, the J gene TRBJ2-1, with 7 bases aligning to TRBD2. There are 18 residues in the CDR3. CDR1 is WSHSY and CDR2 is SAAADI in the germline V gene. With 5 bases clipped from V and 3 bases from J, the junction kept 16 bases outside the gene matches. CDR3 DNA sequence: TGCGCCAGCAGTCGACCGGGCCCCAGCGGGGACTTCTACAATGAGCAGTTCTTC. Amino acids: CASSRPGPSGDFYNEQFF.